This is a list of T cell receptor beta chains from one sample in a study of blood T cell repertoires in COVID-19. Sequenced by immunoSEQ multiplex PCR; TCRdb stores in-frame clones only, minus some. The sample has 380,000 or so clones, 70% to 90% seen once. Sequences were obtained from PBMCs or T cells enriched from blood (not recorded which). The receptor source for this set is a woman in her thirties or forties with acute COVID-19. The CDR3 runs from the conserved cysteine through the conserved F or W. The D gene is left open where the match is weak. Clone size is given for some rows only: seen once, a few or many times, or a class if the clone is expanded.

D	V	J	size	DNA	CDR3
-	TRBV19	TRBJ2-5	once	TGTGCCAGTAGTAGGGACTTGGTTAGGGAGACCCAGTACTTC	CASSRDLVRETQYF
-	TRBV6-5	TRBJ1-2	few	TGTGCCAGCAGTTACTCCGGCAGGCTCCCCTATGGCTACACCTTC	CASSYSGRLPYGYTF
TRBD1	TRBV5-1	TRBJ1-1	-	TGCGCCAGCAGCTTGGGGACAGGGGCTACTGAAGCTTTCTTT	CASSLGTGATEAFF
-	TRBV4-1	TRBJ2-7	once	TGCGCCAGCAGCCAACCAGGAGGTCTCTACGAGCAGTACTTC	CASSQPGGLYEQYF
-	TRBV5-1	TRBJ2-3	-	TGCGCCAGCAGCCTCGATGCGGGTAGCACAGATACGCAGTATTTT	CASSLDAGSTDTQYF
TRBD2	TRBV7-2	TRBJ2-3	-	TGTGCCAGCAGCTTCCGACTAGCGGGGCGAGATACGCAGTATTTT	CASSFRLAGRDTQYF
-	TRBV4-1	TRBJ2-1	-	TGCGCCAGCAGCCAGACGCTGGCTTGGGGGGGCACGCCCTACAATGAGCAGTTCTTC	CASSQTLAWGGTPYNEQFF
-	TRBV29-1	TRBJ1-1	-	TGCAGCGTTGAAGACTGGGTGGGCAGGGTGTTCCCTGAAGCTTTCTTT	CSVEDWVGRVFPEAFF
-	TRBV7-8	TRBJ2-7	-	TGTGCCAGCAGCTTAGGCTCGGGCAGGGCCGTACGATTAAGCTCCTACGAGCAGTACTTC	CASSLGSGRAVRLSSYEQYF
-	TRBV14	TRBJ1-3	-	TGTGCCAGCAGCCGTACAGGCCACGCGCAGACCGCCATATATTTT	CASSRTGHAQTAIYF
-	TRBV29-1	TRBJ1-1	-	TGCAGCGTCAAGACGGGGGCTGAAGCTTTCTTT	CSVKTGAEAFF
-	TRBV2	TRBJ2-2	-	TGTGCCAGTCGGATTGACAGCGACACCGGGGAGCTGTTTTTT	CASRIDSDTGELFF
TRBD1	TRBV13	TRBJ1-6	-	TGTGCCAGCAGCTTAGATCAGGGGGCAACATCACCCCTCCACTTT	CASSLDQGATSPLHF
-	TRBV5-1	TRBJ2-6	-	TGCGCCAGCTCCGCGGACTCTGGGGCCAACGTCCTGACTTTC	CASSADSGANVLTF
-	TRBV2	TRBJ1-5	-	TGTGCCAGCAGGAGGACCTCCGGGGACTATCAGCCCCAGCATTTT	CASRRTSGDYQPQHF
TRBD2	TRBV5-3	TRBJ2-7	few	TGTGCCAGAAGCTGGGGACTAGCGGGTGACGAGCAGTACTTC	CARSWGLAGDEQYF
-	TRBV29-1	TRBJ2-1	-	TGCAGCGTTGAAGAGGACACTCTCTCAGTCGGGCAGTTCTTC	CSVEEDTLSVGQFF
-	TRBV27	TRBJ1-6	-	TGTGCCAGCAGTTCCGCGGCCTTCTATAATTCACCCCTCCACTTT	CASSSAAFYNSPLHF
TRBD1	TRBV19	TRBJ2-5	-	TGTGCCAGTAGCAATGAGCGCACAGGGGGCCGGGAGACCCAGTACTTC	CASSNERTGGRETQYF
-	TRBV29-1	TRBJ1-2	-	TGCAGCGTTGAAGATGTAGGGGTCGACTATGGCTACACCTTC	CSVEDVGVDYGYTF
-	TRBV7-8	TRBJ1-1	-	TGTGCCAGCAGCAGAGAACCGGGAGAAGCTTTCTTT	CASSREPGEAFF
TRBD2	TRBV27	TRBJ2-3	-	TGTGCCAGCAGTTTAAGTTTGCGGGGGGGGGCAGATACGCAGTATTTT	CASSLSLRGGADTQYF
-	TRBV7-9	TRBJ2-3	-	TGTGCCAGCAGCCCCCTCTCAGATACGCAGTATTTT	CASSPLSDTQYF
-	TRBV4-2	TRBJ1-5	-	TGTGCCAGCAGCGCCTTCGCCGGGGAGGGGGGCAATCAGCCCCAGCATTTT	CASSAFAGEGGNQPQHF
-	TRBV24-1	TRBJ2-3	once	TGTGCCACCAGTGAATCTGTCACAGATACGCAGTATTTT	CATSESVTDTQYF
TRBD1	TRBV11-2	TRBJ2-7	few	TGTGCCAGCAGCCGTGGACAGGGATTCCCCGAGCAGTACTTC	CASSRGQGFPEQYF
-	TRBV6-1	TRBJ1-2	-	TGTGCCAGCAGTGAGCTCGGCCTCGATGAGGGTGGCTACACCTTC	CASSELGLDEGGYTF
TRBD2	TRBV27	TRBJ2-1	-	TGTGCCAGCAGTTTACTGGCGGGGGGGCCGGTTTCCTACAATGAGCAGTTCTTC	CASSLLAGGPVSYNEQFF
-	TRBV6-5	TRBJ2-2	-	TGTGCCAGCAGCTCCGGACAGCGCAACACCGGGGAGCTGTTTTTT	CASSSGQRNTGELFF
TRBD1	TRBV27	TRBJ2-7	-	TGTGCCACCAGGGACAGAACCTACGAGCAGTACTTC	CATRDRTYEQYF
TRBD1	TRBV30	TRBJ1-1	-	TGTGCCTGGAGTCACAGGGGGCCAACTGAAGCTTTCTTT	CAWSHRGPTEAFF
-	TRBV11-2	TRBJ1-2	once	TGTGCCAGCAGCCGTCATCCGCGGGGTCGGCCGTCTAACTATGGCTACACCTTC	CASSRHPRGRPSNYGYTF
TRBD1	TRBV7-9	TRBJ2-5	-	TGTGCCAGCAGTCCTTCGGGGGACAGGGGCAGAGAGACCCAGTACTTC	CASSPSGDRGRETQYF
-	TRBV7-9	TRBJ1-2	-	TGTGCCAGCAGCTTAGACAGAGCATCCTATGGCTACACCTTC	CASSLDRASYGYTF
-	TRBV9	TRBJ2-6	-	TGTGCCAGCAGCTTTGCGGCATTCATCGACTCTGGGGCCAACGTCCTGACTTTC	CASSFAAFIDSGANVLTF
TRBD2	TRBV7-2	TRBJ2-3	-	TGTGCCAGCAGCTTAGTGCCACTAGCGGGAACAGATACGCAGTATTTT	CASSLVPLAGTDTQYF
TRBD1	TRBV4-1	TRBJ2-3	once	TGCGCCAGCAGCCCCGACAGGGGGCTGACAGATACGCAGTATTTT	CASSPDRGLTDTQYF
TRBD2	TRBV19	TRBJ2-3	once	TGTGCCAGTAGTACGGGACTAGCGGGGGTGGGAGGGACGCAGTATTTT	CASSTGLAGVGGTQYF
TRBD2	TRBV12-3/TRBV12-4	TRBJ2-4	-	TGTGCCAGCAGTTTTGGGGGGAGGGACATTCAGTACTTC	CASSFGGRDIQYF
-	TRBV10-3	TRBJ1-2	-	TGTGCCATCAGGCTCGGGGGTGAGGGCTACACCTTC	CAIRLGGEGYTF
TRBD1	TRBV4-1	TRBJ1-4	-	TGCGCCAGCAGCACCCACCCCAGGGGGAGCATTGAAAAACTGTTTTTT	CASSTHPRGSIEKLFF
TRBD1	TRBV6-5	TRBJ1-1	-	TGTGCCAGCAGTTCGCCGGGACAGAGAGAAGCTTTCTTT	CASSSPGQREAFF
TRBD1	TRBV27	TRBJ1-6	-	TGTGCCAGCAGTGGACAGGGTACCAGGGGTAATTCACCCCTCCACTTT	CASSGQGTRGNSPLHF
-	TRBV27	TRBJ1-6	-	TGTGCCAGCAGTTTCAGAGGGTTAGGTTCACCCCTCCACTTT	CASSFRGLGSPLHF
TRBD1	TRBV30	TRBJ1-6	-	TGTGCCTGGAGCGGGACAGGCCTTAGCTCCTATAATTCACCCCTCCACTTT	CAWSGTGLSSYNSPLHF
-	TRBV7-9	TRBJ2-1	once	TGTGCCAGCAGCTTATACCGGGGGAGCTCCTACAATGAGCAGTTCTTC	CASSLYRGSSYNEQFF
TRBD1	TRBV29-1	TRBJ1-1	-	TGCAGCGCGGGAAGTGACAGGGCAATTGAGGCTTTCTTT	CSAGSDRAIEAFF